The rows below give T cell receptor beta chains drawn from one sample of a study of shared clonotypes between healthy human individuals. The table came from immunoSEQ multiplex PCR; TCRdb's copy has only in-frame clones and leaves some out. The repertoire holds around 980,000 clones, with about 80% as singletons. The sequencing sample was made of memory CD4+ T cells from PBMCs. The receptors shown here come from a man between 18 and 29 years old in good health. Some clones in this sample may be carry-over from other donors' samples. Both conserved end residues are part of each CDR3. Fields, in order: clone size, V gene, CDR3 protein. Size is stated for part of the rows, as once, few or many counts, or as a class when the clone is expanded.

abundance: .
v_gene: TRBV30
CDR3aa: CAWSSGTGWYEQYF

abundance: once
v_gene: TRBV6-5
CDR3aa: CASSYQRGYVQYF

abundance: .
v_gene: TRBV5-4
CDR3aa: CASSKSGDTQYF

abundance: .
v_gene: TRBV5-1
CDR3aa: CASSLEPSGGYGYTF

abundance: .
v_gene: TRBV12-5
CDR3aa: CASGYGMGNTIYF

abundance: .
v_gene: TRBV11-2
CDR3aa: CASSFGDLQPQHF

abundance: .
v_gene: TRBV5-1
CDR3aa: CASSPGQMSYEQYF

abundance: few
v_gene: TRBV6-6
CDR3aa: CASSTRQGMETQYF

abundance: .
v_gene: TRBV6-5
CDR3aa: CASSYSRGTPDEQFF

abundance: .
v_gene: TRBV4-3
CDR3aa: CASSRRGATNEKLFF

abundance: once
v_gene: TRBV5-1
CDR3aa: CASNSGSYEQYF

abundance: .
v_gene: TRBV5-1
CDR3aa: CASSLVPGSGELFF

abundance: .
v_gene: TRBV28
CDR3aa: CASRTGTGGPNYGYTF

abundance: once
v_gene: TRBV30
CDR3aa: CAWSVWDGEQFF

abundance: .
v_gene: TRBV5-1
CDR3aa: CASSLGLSETQYF

abundance: .
v_gene: TRBV28
CDR3aa: CASRVSGRSSYNEQFF

abundance: .
v_gene: TRBV5-6
CDR3aa: CASSSGIAGYNEQFF

abundance: .
v_gene: TRBV7-6
CDR3aa: CASSSGIGEKLFF

abundance: many
v_gene: TRBV7-3
CDR3aa: CASTIQGSTDTQYF

abundance: once
v_gene: TRBV5-1
CDR3aa: CASSFTSVRTYEQYF

abundance: few
v_gene: TRBV11-2
CDR3aa: CASRPTSGRARDNEQFF

abundance: .
v_gene: TRBV25-1
CDR3aa: CASSWSGDGYTF

abundance: .
v_gene: TRBV5-5
CDR3aa: CASSSGQVPDQPQHF

abundance: once
v_gene: TRBV9
CDR3aa: CASSPFPGDTEAFF

abundance: few
v_gene: TRBV5-1
CDR3aa: CASSSSITDTQYF

abundance: few
v_gene: TRBV15
CDR3aa: CATGGGGNEQFF

abundance: .
v_gene: TRBV25-1
CDR3aa: CASSESPGNTIYF

abundance: .
v_gene: TRBV6-5
CDR3aa: CASSYHRINTEAFF

abundance: .
v_gene: TRBV5-6
CDR3aa: CASSLVQGAINEQYF

abundance: once
v_gene: TRBV2
CDR3aa: CASSEGLAGEQFF

abundance: .
v_gene: TRBV27
CDR3aa: CASSLSRRVITDTQYF

abundance: .
v_gene: TRBV30
CDR3aa: CAWSVLGTDYNEQFF

abundance: few
v_gene: TRBV6-5
CDR3aa: CASSYGGTGGTEAFF

abundance: many
v_gene: TRBV30
CDR3aa: CAWNRAGNTIYF

abundance: .
v_gene: TRBV4-2
CDR3aa: CASSQEMGETQYF

abundance: .
v_gene: TRBV6-6
CDR3aa: CASRTLAGGGNEQFF